A single TCR beta chain is shown here with its context. Its antigen remains unknown. Amplification used 60 Vbeta primers and 13 Jbeta primers. Clones were sequenced by immunoSEQ multiplex PCR, and TCRdb holds only the in-frame ones, with some missing. The sample holds 150,000 to 200,000 clones; roughly 78% are singletons and the top ten take less than 15%. This sample is part of a study of cytomegalovirus exposure and HLA in healthy donors. Findings and limits, study-wide: Researchers catalogued about 150 TCR beta chains as cytomegalovirus-associated. TCR beta sequences reportedly predicted most subjects' HLA-A and HLA-B alleles accurately. Specific recognition of CMV antigens was confirmed in vitro for three chains (all CMV-associated). Indistinguishable V segments such as TRBV6-2 and TRBV6-3 were excluded.

With 0 bases removed from V and 0 bases from J, the gap between germline ends came to 11 bases. Per the germline V gene, CDR1 is MGHRA and CDR2 is YSYEKL. The CDR3 covers 16 residues. The sample was PBMCs. This sequence joins TRBV4-1 and TRBJ1-1; D remains ambiguous. The clonotype comes from a woman in her fifties or sixties in good health and CMV-seropositive. The CDR3 sequence is CASSQDPPDMNTEAFF. DNA of the CDR3: TGCGCCAGCAGCCAAGATCCCCCAGACATGAACACTGAAGCTTTCTTT.